These 29 T cell receptor beta chains share one sample of origin, sequenced in a study of Graves' ophthalmopathy and Graves' hyperthyroidism. The authors amplified TCR beta CDR3 regions from RNA transcripts. The first-round RT-PCR employed HTBI primers together with the Qiagen OneStep RT-PCR kit. A multiplex PCR was then performed as the second round. TCRdb reprocessed the multiplex PCR reads with MiXCR, giving one entry per CDR3 protein. The table includes approximately 460,000 distinct CDR3 sequences, approximately 14% detected once. Sequenced input: blood. The receptor set was obtained from a woman in her 30s with Graves' ophthalmopathy.

This clonotype was recorded at least ten times. The CDR3, as DNA: TGTGCCAGCAGCCCCTCTAGCGGCTCCTACGAGCAGTACTTC. This translates into CASSPSSGSYEQYF. V gene TRBV28 combines with J gene TRBJ2-7; TRBD2 matches 7 bases. The CDR3 is made up of 14 amino acids. J lost 0 bases, V lost 6 bases, and 5 bases had no gene match. CDR1 is MDHEN, CDR2 SYDVKM, per germline.

A remark on this clonotype: Being one base from a much bigger clone, this may be a read error. The chain carries TRBV4-1 and TRBJ2-7; 13 bases agree with TRBD2. The germline V gene has CDR1 MGHRA and CDR2 YSYEKL. The CDR3 contains 18 residues. The CDR3 coding sequence is TGCGTCAGCAGCCAAGATAGAGGACTAGCGGGAGTCGGGTACGAGCAGTACTTC. Protein sequence: CVSSQDRGLAGVGYEQYF.

This clonotype was observed at least ten times. J is TRBJ2-5 and V is TRBV12-3 or TRBV12-4, with a possible D match to TRBD1 (6 bases). CDR3 size: 14 residues. Trimming took 6 bases from V and 4 from J, leaving 15 bases between them. CDR3 DNA: TGTGCCAGCAGCCCAACAGGGTCTGGAGAGACCCAGTACTTC. Protein: CASSPTGSGETQYF.

The CDR3 DNA follows: TGTGCCAGCAGTTTATTTGCTCGCGGGTCCTCCTACGAGCAGTACTTC. Its translation: CASSLFARGSSYEQYF. The rearrangement uses TRBV28 and TRBJ2-7, with a possible D match to TRBD2 (5 bases). Germline-derived CDR1 and CDR2 are MDHEN and SYDVKM. Trimming shortened V by 1 base and J by 0 bases, and 13 bases separated the two germline ends. CDR3 length: 16 residues.

Remarks on this clonotype: It may be a read error: a sequence one base away is much more abundant. The chain combines TRBV19 with TRBJ2-2; tentatively, D is TRBD1 or TRBD2 (5 bases each). Germline values: CDR1 LNHDA, CDR2 SQIVND (reference sequence). The CDR3 sequence is 14 residues long. The CDR3 loop is CASSIAGNTGELCF. DNA for the CDR3: TGTGCCAGTAGTATAGCAGGGAACACCGGGGAGCTGTGTTTT. Combining the CDR3 with reference TRBV19 and TRBJ2-2 gives the whole variable domain DGGITQSPKYLFRKEGQNVTLSCEQNLNHDAMYWYRQDPGQGLRLIYYSQIVNDFQKGDIAEGYSVSREKKESFPLTVTSAQKNPTAFYLCASSIAGNTGELCFGEGSRLTVL.

This chain joins TRBV30 and TRBJ2-7; a weak D match, TRBD1 (5 bases). Trimming removed 7 bases at V and 0 bases at J, with 13 bases between. CDR3 length: 13 residues. Germline values: CDR1 GTSNPN, CDR2 SVGIG (reference sequence). CDR3 DNA: TGTGCCTCCCTACAGGATAACTCCTACGAGCAGTACTTC. Translating it yields CASLQDNSYEQYF.

In its sample, this clonotype was seen a few times. The chain has TRBV9 and TRBJ1-1, with 8 nucleotides matching TRBD1. Looked up from germline, CDR1 is SGDLS and CDR2 is YYNGEE. This CDR3 is built from 18 residues. V was clipped by 1 base and J by 1 base; unmatched bases: 12. CDR3 bases: TGTGCCAGCAGCGTAAAGGTCCGCTCAGGGGGCCAGAACACTGAAGCTTTCTTT. Translating gives CASSVKVRSGGQNTEAFF.

This clonotype was detected many times. This rearrangement joins TRBV5-1 to TRBJ1-2; 7 nucleotides match TRBD1. Germline V gives CDR1 SGHRS, CDR2 YFSETQ. The CDR3 is made up of 13 amino acids. After removal of 0 bases from V and 10 bases from J, the junction contained 6 bases not matched to a gene. DNA for the CDR3: TGCGCCAGCAGCTTGGGGACAGGAGGGACCTACACCTTC. Translating it yields CASSLGTGGTYTF.

V and J are TRBV2 and TRBJ1-2; TRBD1 might be the D (5 bases). The germline CDR1 and CDR2 sequences are SNHLY and FYNNEI. The CDR3 contains 15 residues. V lost 8 bases to trimming and J lost 8 bases, with 24 bases between them. CDR3 sequence: CASGGAAGLSLGYTF. CDR3 nucleotide sequence: TGTGCCAGCGGGGGAGCCGCAGGGTTAAGTCTCGGCTACACCTTC.

A single count supports this clonotype. The chain uses TRBV6-1 and TRBJ2-7, with 7 bases that match TRBD1. Germline values: CDR1 MNHNS, CDR2 SASEGT. V was pared by 5 bases and J by 5 bases, with 12 bases of the junction left unmatched. The length of the CDR3 is 15 residues. In nucleotides, the CDR3 is TGTGCCAGCAGTCCACAGGGGCCCCGTGAGGACGAGCAGTACTTC. It translates to CASSPQGPREDEQYF.

This clonotype was counted ten times or more. The chain employs TRBV6-1 and TRBJ1-2, with D perhaps matching TRBD1 (5 bases). CDR3 length: 13 amino acids. Germline V gene lookup returns CDR1 MNHNS and CDR2 SASEGT. V lost 6 bases, J lost 10 bases, and 18 bases lay in between. CDR3 amino acids: CASREGTASPYTF. The CDR3 nucleotides read TGTGCCAGCAGAGAGGGGACTGCTTCTCCCTACACCTTC.

The V gene is TRBV10-3, the J gene TRBJ2-6; no definite D call. The length of the CDR3 is 18 residues. Germline CDR1 reads ENHRY; CDR2 reads SYGVKD. The V gene lost 0 bases and the J gene lost 0 bases, with 12 bases spanning the gap. The CDR3 bases are TGTGCCATCAGTGAGTCTACAAATCTCATCTCTGGGGCCAACGTCCTGACTTTC. This translates into CAISESTNLISGANVLTF.

V usage is TRBV15 and J usage is TRBJ1-2; D perhaps matches TRBD1 (5 bases). The CDR3 spans 18 residues. V lost 0 bases, J lost 4 bases, and 21 bases lay in between. CDR1 is LNHNV, CDR2 YYDKDF, per germline (reference sequence). In DNA, the CDR3 is TGTGCCACCAGCAGAGATCGTCTTAGGGAGGGGTTCGCCTATGGCTACACCTTC. Translation: CATSRDRLREGFAYGYTF.

This clonotype was counted many times. The chain has TRBV6-1 and TRBJ1-5, with 9 positions matching TRBD1. J gave up 2 bases and V 0 bases, and 5 bases lay outside the gene matches. The V gene's germline CDR1 is MNHNS and CDR2 SASEGT. CDR3 length: 17 residues. The CDR3 bases are TGTGCCAGCAGTGAAGCGCACAGGGGGCTCGGCAATCAGCCCCAGCATTTT. Translating gives CASSEAHRGLGNQPQHF.

This clonotype was observed many times. The chain is built from TRBV5-1 and TRBJ2-7; D is perhaps TRBD2 (5 bases). This CDR3 comprises 12 residues. Germline V gives CDR1 SGHRS, CDR2 YFSETQ. V lost 7 bases and J lost 4, with 12 bases in between. CDR3 coding DNA: TGCGCCAGCCGTAGCGCCGATTACGAGCAGTACTTC. As protein: CASRSADYEQYF.

For the CDR3, the DNA is TGTGCCAGCAGCGTAACTCTAGGGGACAGTCGAGCTAACTATGGCTACACCTTC. It translates to CASSVTLGDSRANYGYTF. The rearrangement links TRBV9 to TRBJ1-2, with 7 bases identical to TRBD1. V gave up 1 base and J gave up 0 bases; unmatched junction bases: 12. Germline lookup yields CDR1 SGDLS and CDR2 YYNGEE. The CDR3 runs 18 residues.

J is TRBJ2-5 and V is TRBV6-1; the D is unclear. CDR3 length equals 12 residues. Trimming shortened V by 7 bases and J by 6 bases, and 12 bases separated the two germline ends. Germline CDR1 and CDR2: MNHNS and SASEGT. The CDR3 here is CASTHPAKTQYF. The CDR3 DNA reads as TGTGCCAGCACGCACCCCGCGAAGACCCAGTACTTC.

This clonotype showed up many times. CDR3 loop: CASTPGRLSYEQYF. DNA of the CDR3: TGTGCCAGCACTCCCGGACGGCTATCCTACGAGCAGTACTTC. The rearrangement uses TRBV12-3 or TRBV12-4 and TRBJ2-7, with D hard to call. This CDR3 spans 14 amino acids. Deletions cut 7 bases from V and 1 base from J, with 14 bases between.

In this sample, this clonotype turned up many times. V usage is TRBV6-1 and J usage is TRBJ1-1; D possibly corresponds to TRBD1 (5 bases). Trimming left V 10 bases short and J 2 bases short, with 26 bases between. Germline V gene data show CDR1 as MNHNS and CDR2 as SASEGT. There are 17 residues in the CDR3. The DNA of the CDR3 is TGTGCCACCGGCTCGGGGTTGGGTCAGGGTTTCAACACTGAAGCTTTCTTT. Protein: CATGSGLGQGFNTEAFF.

As concerns this clonotype: This may stem from a read error, because a much larger clone lies one nucleotide away. Here the CDR3 reads CASTSGTEAFF. CDR3 DNA: TGTGCCAGCACCTCAGGGACTGAAGCTTTCTTT. V usage is TRBV7-9 and J usage is TRBJ1-1, with a possible D match to TRBD1 (5 bases). Trimming shortened V by 7 bases and J by 5 bases, and 8 bases separated the two germline ends. From germline, CDR1 is SEHNR and CDR2 FQNEAQ (reference sequence). The CDR3 extends over 11 amino acids. The full variable domain, its missing parts supplied by reference TRBV7-9 and TRBJ1-1, is DTGVSQNPRHKITKRGQNVTFRCDPISEHNRLYWYRQTLGQGPEFLTYFQNEAQLEKSRLLSDRFSAERPKGSFSTLEIQRTEQGDSAMYLCASTSGTEAFFGQGTRLTVV.

Ten or more counts support this clonotype. This chain connects TRBV12-3 or TRBV12-4 to TRBJ2-5; TRBD2 agrees at 9 bases. The CDR3 length is 15 residues. Trimming at V came to 2 bases and at J to 5 bases, leaving 6 bases not matched to a gene. CDR3 loop: CASSLRRGGLETQYF. The CDR3 nucleotides are TGTGCCAGCAGTTTACGGCGGGGGGGCCTGGAGACCCAGTACTTC.

This clonotype has at least ten counts. The chain uses TRBV7-2 and TRBJ2-7, with TRBD2 matching over 15 bases. In germline, CDR1 is SGHTA, CDR2 FQGNSA. The CDR3 extends over 19 amino acids. The ends lost 0 bases at V and 3 bases at J; junction bases unmatched: 9. The CDR3 coding sequence is TGTGCCAGCAGCTTAGCGATTCAGGGACTAGCGGGAGGCTTCTACGAGCAGTACTTC. As protein: CASSLAIQGLAGGFYEQYF.

This clonotype was seen at least ten times. The rearrangement uses TRBV18 and TRBJ2-5; 11 positions agree with TRBD2. The CDR3 extends over 15 amino acids. The V gene end was trimmed by 6 bases and the J gene end by 3 bases; junction bases not matched to a gene: 6. Germline loops: CDR1 KGHSH, CDR2 LQKENI. CDR3 coding DNA: TGTGCCAGCTCCAAGGGGGGACTAGCGGAAGAGACCCAGTACTTC. It specifies CASSKGGLAEETQYF. Variable domain in full (rest from reference TRBV18 and TRBJ2-5): NAGVMQNPRHLVRRRGQEARLRCSPMKGHSHVYWYRQLPEEGLKFMVYLQKENIIDESGMPKERFSAEFPKEGPSILRIQQVVRGDSAAYFCASSKGGLAEETQYFGPGTRLLVL.

This clonotype was counted at least ten times. V usage is TRBV20-1 and J usage is TRBJ1-1; D gene unclear. Germline V gene lookup returns CDR1 DFQATT and CDR2 SNEGSKA (reference sequence). The CDR3 covers 12 residues. Trimming pared 1 base from V and 8 bases from J, leaving 11 bases between. The CDR3 DNA reads as TGCAGTGCTAGAGTCCCGAGGGAAGAAGCTTTCTTT. Translating it yields CSARVPREEAFF.

The chain has TRBV29-1 and TRBJ2-7, with TRBD2 as a possible D gene (6 bases). Germline V lookup: CDR1 SQVTM, CDR2 ANQGSEA. With 5 bases removed from V and 2 bases from J, the gap between germline ends came to 10 bases. This CDR3 is built from 12 residues. The CDR3 spells CSVRSGAYEQYF. The CDR3 nucleotides are TGCAGCGTTCGGTCGGGGGCCTACGAGCAGTACTTC.

The chain is built from TRBV6-2 or TRBV6-3 and TRBJ2-7; TRBD1 is a possible D gene (6 bases). Trimming removed 8 bases at V and 6 bases at J, with 17 bases between. There are 13 residues in the CDR3. Germline CDR1 MNHEY, CDR2 SVGEGT. This CDR3 reads CASCLQGMSEQYV. The CDR3 region has the DNA TGTGCCAGCTGTTTACAGGGTATGAGCGAGCAGTACGTC.

In this sample, this clonotype turned up many times. Relative to the germline gene, one junction end is altered; a read error may explain this. V is TRBV20-1 and J is TRBJ2-2; D unresolved. This CDR3 is built from 11 residues. Germline V CDR1 and CDR2: DFQATT, SNEGSKA (reference sequence). The CDR3, as DNA: TGCAGTGCTGGAGACACCGGGGAGCTGTTTTTT. This encodes CSAGDTGELFF.

In its sample, this clonotype was seen many times. The chain joins TRBV2 to TRBJ1-6; D is undetermined. Trimming pared 0 bases from V and 6 bases from J, leaving 3 bases between. The CDR3 contains 13 residues. CDR1 is SNHLY and CDR2 is FYNNEI in the germline V gene. CDR3 protein: CASSEAVNSPLHF. CDR3 nucleotide sequence: TGTGCCAGCAGTGAAGCGGTTAATTCACCCCTCCACTTT.

This clonotype was seen repeatedly, ten times or more. This chain links TRBV30 with TRBJ1-2; a weak D match, TRBD1 (6 bases). The CDR3 consists of 14 residues. The germline V gene encodes CDR1 GTSNPN and CDR2 SVGIG (reference sequence). V was shortened by 0 bases and J by 5 bases, with 13 bases between the two germline ends. The CDR3 is CAWSVTSGAYGYTF. CDR3 nucleotides: TGTGCCTGGAGTGTAACATCGGGGGCGTATGGCTACACCTTC.